This T cell receptor (beta chain) came from a study of tumor and adjacent non-tumor tissue in lung cancer. Across the whole study: On average, productive TCRbeta reads reached about 4.17 million per sample.

As for this clonotype: What it binds is not known.

Study findings and constraints: In normal lung, the top 100 clones were significantly more dominant than in tumor. Tumor TCR diversity, when higher, was linked to shorter survival. Significantly higher TCR diversity was found in tumor than normal lung.

The library came from three nested PCR rounds adapted from ARM-PCR protocols. One entry per CDR3 protein results from TCRdb running MiXCR on the multiplex PCR reads. Among 65,000 to 75,000 distinct CDR3 sequences listed, around 78% were seen once. V lost 3 bases and J 7 bases, leaving 19 bases between the germline ends. The CDR3 spans 15 residues. CDR1 and CDR2 (germline): DFQATT, SNEGSKA (reference sequence). This sample's RNA came from whole unsorted tissue. The sequencing sample was made of lung tumor tissue. The TCR originated in a man between 60 and 70 years old with non-small cell lung cancer. The rearrangement uses TRBV20-1 and TRBJ1-5; D is possibly TRBD1 (6 bases). CDR3 region: CSARGGGRSNQPQHF. DNA of the CDR3: TGCAGTGCTAGGGGCGGGGGGCGGTCAAACCAGCCCCAGCATTTT.